What follows are 27 T cell receptor beta chains derived from one specimen sequenced in a study of blood T cell repertoires in COVID-19 (dated by TCRdb to the early 2020s). Library creation used the immunoSEQ multiplex PCR assay. TCRdb took this table from immuneACCESS and kept in-frame rearrangements with V and J called. Such tables lack part of the clones; where checked against another copy, unresolved V genes explain under half of the gap, and the rest is unexplained. The sample includes 150,000 to 200,000 clones, with 86% observed a single time. Under 3.5% of the sample comes from the top ten. Specimen: peripheral blood. These receptors all come from a man between 70 and 80 years old with acute or convalescent COVID-19.

Notes on this clone: Other DNA sequences of this sample code for an identical CDR3. This chain links TRBV19 with TRBJ1-5; a weak D match, TRBD1 (6 bases). Deletions cut 6 bases from V and 2 bases from J, with 8 bases between. Germline loops: CDR1 LNHDA, CDR2 SQIVND (reference sequence). This CDR3 has 13 residues. CDR3 sequence: CASRDRGNQPQHF. CDR3 DNA: TGTGCCAGTAGGGACAGAGGCAATCAGCCCCAGCATTTT. The full variable domain, its missing parts supplied by reference TRBV19 and TRBJ1-5, is DGGITQSPKYLFRKEGQNVTLSCEQNLNHDAMYWYRQDPGQGLRLIYYSQIVNDFQKGDIAEGYSVSREKKESFPLTVTSAQKNPTAFYLCASRDRGNQPQHFGDGTRLSIL.

The sample holds one count of this clone. The J gene is TRBJ2-2, the V gene TRBV9, with TRBD1 matching 7 bases. This CDR3 has 15 residues. With 4 bases clipped from V and 1 base from J, the junction kept 4 bases outside the gene matches. Looked up from germline, CDR1 is SGDLS and CDR2 is YYNGEE. CDR3 DNA: TGTGCCAGCAGCCCGACAGGGAGGAACACCGGGGAGCTGTTTTTT. This sequence encodes CASSPTGRNTGELFF.

V usage is TRBV7-9 and J usage is TRBJ1-4, with D perhaps matching TRBD1 (6 bases). Trimming took 5 bases from V and 5 from J, leaving 9 bases between them. The V gene's germline CDR1 is SEHNR and CDR2 FQNEAQ (reference sequence). CDR3 length: 13 residues. The CDR3 DNA reads as TGTGCCAGCAGCCGCGGACAGAATGAAAAACTGTTTTTT. Protein sequence: CASSRGQNEKLFF.

The V gene is TRBV6-5, the J gene TRBJ1-1, with D possibly being TRBD1 (5 bases). The V end was cut by 8 bases, the J end by 7 bases, with 11 bases between. The CDR3 totals 11 residues. The germline CDR1 and CDR2 sequences are MNHEY and SVGAGI. For the CDR3, the DNA is TGTGCCAGCGGGGGGGAAGTTGAAGCTTTCTTT. This sequence encodes CASGGEVEAFF.

The V call is TRBV30, the J call TRBJ1-5, with D unresolved. Germline V CDR1 and CDR2: GTSNPN, SVGIG (reference sequence). The CDR3 runs 13 residues. V was shortened by 1 base and J by 3 bases, with 7 bases between the two germline ends. In DNA, the CDR3 is TGTGCCTGGAGTGGGCGGGACAATCAGCCCCAGCATTTT. Protein sequence: CAWSGRDNQPQHF.

The chain carries TRBV5-5 and TRBJ2-3; 8 bases match TRBD2. Per germline, CDR1 SGHKS and CDR2 YYEKEE (reference sequence). The CDR3 runs to 16 residues. The V gene end was trimmed by 0 bases and the J gene end by 1 base; junction bases not matched to a gene: 4. The CDR3 region is CASSLVDSGGTDTQYF. Here the CDR3 DNA reads TGTGCCAGCAGCTTGGTGGATAGCGGGGGCACAGATACGCAGTATTTT. The full variable domain, rest sourced from reference TRBV5-5 and TRBJ2-3, is DAGVTQSPTHLIKTRGQQVTLRCSPISGHKSVSWYQQVLGQGPQFIFQYYEKEERGRGNFPDRFSARQFPNYSSELNVNALLLGDSALYLCASSLVDSGGTDTQYFGPGTRLTVL.

This chain links TRBV6-6 with TRBJ1-1, with unresolved D. The germline V gene encodes CDR1 MNHNY and CDR2 SVGAGI (reference sequence). This CDR3 contains 15 residues. V was shortened by 2 bases and J by 3 bases, with 13 bases between the two germline ends. CDR3 loop: CASSYIGVEDTEAFF. CDR3 DNA sequence: TGTGCCAGCAGTTACATCGGGGTAGAAGACACTGAAGCTTTCTTT.

This chain links TRBV19 with TRBJ2-5; D is ambiguous. The CDR3 runs 14 residues. V was shortened by 1 base and J by 4 bases, with 10 bases between the two germline ends. The germline V gene has CDR1 LNHDA and CDR2 SQIVND (reference sequence). The CDR3 spells CASSIVYSGETQYF. DNA of the CDR3: TGTGCCAGTAGTATAGTATACTCCGGAGAGACCCAGTACTTC. Based on the CDR3 plus reference TRBV19 and TRBJ2-5, the full variable domain is DGGITQSPKYLFRKEGQNVTLSCEQNLNHDAMYWYRQDPGQGLRLIYYSQIVNDFQKGDIAEGYSVSREKKESFPLTVTSAQKNPTAFYLCASSIVYSGETQYFGPGTRLLVL.

The chain uses TRBV5-8 and TRBJ2-3; the match to TRBD1 covers 8 bases. CDR3 size: 12 residues. Germline CDR1 reads SGHTS; CDR2 reads YDEGEE. With 4 bases clipped from V and 6 bases from J, the junction kept 1 base outside the gene matches. Here the CDR3 reads CASSRTGDTQYF. Written as DNA, the CDR3 is TGTGCCAGCAGCCGGACAGGGGATACGCAGTATTTT.

The chain is built from TRBV2 and TRBJ1-2; 12 nucleotides line up with TRBD1. The V gene's germline CDR1 is SNHLY and CDR2 FYNNEI. V trimming: 11 bases; J trimming: 2 bases; junction bases outside the gene matches: 0. This CDR3 has 12 residues. In DNA form, the CDR3 reads TGTGCCGGGACAGGGGGCAACTATGGCTACACCTTC. Translating gives CAGTGGNYGYTF.

In this sample, this clone turned up a few times. The chain employs TRBV29-1 and TRBJ1-1; tentatively, D is TRBD1 (6 bases). The CDR3 spans 15 residues. V lost 5 bases and J 6 bases, leaving 22 bases between the germline ends. Germline V CDR1 and CDR2: SQVTM, ANQGSEA. The CDR3 loop is CSVPLAQGIGAEAFF. CDR3 nucleotides: TGCAGCGTTCCTCTGGCCCAGGGGATAGGTGCTGAAGCTTTCTTT.

CDR3 DNA sequence: TGTGCCAGCGGCACCCCCGCGGGGTCGGTGAACACTGAAGCTTTCTTT. Its translation is CASGTPAGSVNTEAFF. The chain joins TRBV11-2 to TRBJ1-1; D is uncertain. This CDR3 is built from 16 residues. Trimming removed 8 bases from V and 0 bases from J, with 19 bases in between. Germline V lookup: CDR1 SGHAT, CDR2 FQNNGV. The whole variable domain, filled in from reference TRBV11-2 and TRBJ1-1, reads EAGVAQSPRYKIIEKRQSVAFWCNPISGHATLYWYQQILGQGPKLLIQFQNNGVVDDSQLPKDRFSAERLKGVDSTLKIQPAKLEDSAVYLCASGTPAGSVNTEAFFGQGTRLTVV.

The rearrangement joins TRBV29-1 to TRBJ1-5; D unclear. Deletions cut 6 bases from V and 2 bases from J, with 11 bases between. This CDR3 has 13 residues. Germline V lookup: CDR1 SQVTM, CDR2 ANQGSEA. The CDR3 sequence is CSVRVPGNQPQHF. The CDR3 DNA is TGCAGCGTGCGCGTCCCCGGCAATCAGCCCCAGCATTTT.

The chain carries TRBV9 and TRBJ1-2; no firm D call. CDR1 is SGDLS, CDR2 YYNGEE, per germline. This CDR3 has 13 residues. The V gene lost 0 bases and the J gene lost 13 bases, with 16 bases spanning the gap. The CDR3 DNA reads as TGTGCCAGCAGCGTAGGTTCAGGCCAAGCAGGCACCTTC. It encodes CASSVGSGQAGTF. Filled out from reference TRBV9 and TRBJ1-2, the complete variable domain reads DSGVTQTPKHLITATGQRVTLRCSPRSGDLSVYWYQQSLDQGLQFLIQYYNGEERAKGNILERFSAQQFPDLHSELNLSSLELGDSALYFCASSVGSGQAGTFGSGTRLTVV.

This chain joins TRBV5-1 and TRBJ2-6; the D is unclear. This CDR3 contains 14 residues. Germline-derived CDR1 and CDR2 are SGHRS and YFSETQ. V shed 4 bases and J shed 1 base, with 6 bases lying between them. The CDR3 DNA is TGCGCCAGCAGCGACTTATCTGGGGCCAACGTCCTGACTTTC. Translated, it gives CASSDLSGANVLTF.

The chain employs TRBV7-2 and TRBJ1-3; no firm D call. Germline V gene sequence: CDR1 SGHTA, CDR2 FQGNSA. V was pared by 3 bases and J by 2 bases, with 5 bases between. The length of the CDR3 is 13 residues. The CDR3 bases are TGTGCCAGCAGCTTGAGAGCTGGAAACACCATATATTTT. The encoded protein is CASSLRAGNTIYF.

This chain links TRBV24-1 with TRBJ2-1, with D possibly TRBD2 on 7 matching bases. This CDR3 has 14 amino acids. V dropped 5 bases and J dropped 4 bases, with 11 bases sitting between them. Germline V gene data show CDR1 as KGHDR and CDR2 as SFDVKD. The CDR3 is CATSGEGHYNEQFF. In DNA form, the CDR3 reads TGTGCCACCAGTGGGGAGGGACATTACAATGAGCAGTTCTTC.

This clone was observed once. The chain couples TRBV18 to TRBJ2-7, with 14 bases identical to TRBD2. The ends lost 5 bases at V and 0 bases at J; junction bases unmatched: 12. CDR1 and CDR2 from the germline V gene are KGHSH and LQKENI. The CDR3 is 19 residues long. The CDR3 DNA reads as TGTGCCAGCTCAACTATGGGGACTAGCGGGAGCGAAAGCTCCTACGAGCAGTACTTC. Its translation: CASSTMGTSGSESSYEQYF.

The chain uses TRBV28 and TRBJ2-3; 8 bases line up with TRBD2. Germline CDR1 is MDHEN and CDR2 is SYDVKM. Germline trimming cut 3 bases from V and 2 bases from J; bases unmatched to any gene: 7. The CDR3 totals 16 residues. CDR3 nucleotides: TGTGCCAGCAGTTTTGGTAGCGGGACCCCCACAGATACGCAGTATTTT. Amino acids: CASSFGSGTPTDTQYF.

This clone was counted once. V is TRBV7-8 and J is TRBJ2-3; maybe TRBD1 (6 bases). This CDR3 has 15 residues. V lost 2 bases and J lost 0, with 9 bases in between. Germline CDR1 is SGHVS and CDR2 is FQNEAQ. The CDR3 nucleotides are TGTGCCAGCAGCTTACAGGGGCTGAGCACAGATACGCAGTATTTT. Protein sequence: CASSLQGLSTDTQYF.

V usage is TRBV27 and J usage is TRBJ2-7, with D perhaps TRBD2 (5 bases). CDR3 length: 14 amino acids. The V gene lost 5 bases and the J gene lost 3 bases, with 14 bases spanning the gap. Germline values: CDR1 MNHEY, CDR2 SMNVEV (reference sequence). The CDR3 nucleotides are TGTGCCAGCAGTGGCCGGGGATTCCTCTACGAGCAGTACTTC. It specifies CASSGRGFLYEQYF.

The genes are TRBV11-3 and TRBJ2-5; possibly TRBD2 for D (5 bases). The V and J ends lost 5 bases and 4 bases respectively, with 11 bases between them. The CDR3 runs to 13 residues. The germline CDR1 and CDR2 sequences are SGHNT and YENEEA. The CDR3 is CASSPRAGETQYF. The DNA of the CDR3 is TGTGCCAGCAGCCCGCGCGCGGGAGAGACCCAGTACTTC.

The chain carries TRBV28 and TRBJ1-1; 9 bases align to TRBD1. V lost 8 bases and J lost 4; bases outside the gene matches: 8. This CDR3 has 14 amino acids. The germline gives CDR1 MDHEN, CDR2 SYDVKM. The CDR3 region is CASLTGGFVTEAFF. CDR3 bases: TGTGCCAGCTTGACAGGGGGATTCGTCACTGAAGCTTTCTTT.

The J gene is TRBJ2-7, the V gene TRBV28; the match to TRBD2 covers 8 bases. Germline trimming cut 8 bases from V and 5 bases from J; bases unmatched to any gene: 11. There are 14 residues in the CDR3. Germline-derived CDR1 and CDR2 are MDHEN and SYDVKM. CDR3: CASGGSGSVHEQYF. In DNA form, the CDR3 reads TGTGCCAGCGGAGGGAGCGGGAGTGTCCACGAGCAGTACTTC.

This clone was counted a few times. The chain employs TRBV7-2 and TRBJ1-2, with D hard to call. The germline V gene encodes CDR1 SGHTA and CDR2 FQGNSA. The V end lost 1 base, the J end lost 2 bases, and 5 bases lay between the germline ends. This CDR3 region has 13 residues. CDR3 nucleotide sequence: TGTGCCAGCAGCTTAGGGCCGAACTATGGCTACACCTTC. It codes for CASSLGPNYGYTF.

The chain uses TRBV2 and TRBJ1-5; D gene uncertain. From germline, CDR1 is SNHLY and CDR2 FYNNEI. The CDR3 covers 14 residues. Trimming shortened V by 6 bases and J by 2 bases, and 11 bases separated the two germline ends. The CDR3 DNA reads TGTGCCAGCAGCCAATCGAGTGGCAATCAGCCCCAGCATTTT. Amino acid sequence: CASSQSSGNQPQHF.

The V call is TRBV5-4, the J call TRBJ1-6, with 7 bases aligning to TRBD1. Looked up from germline, CDR1 is SGHNT and CDR2 is YYREEE (reference sequence). The CDR3 is 17 amino acids. V shed 4 bases, J shed 0 bases, and the junction held 7 bases outside the gene matches. CDR3 loop: CASSPGQQSSYNSPLHF. CDR3 DNA sequence: TGTGCCAGCAGCCCGGGACAGCAAAGCTCCTATAATTCACCCCTCCACTTT.